The T cell receptor beta chain described here comes from a study of early T cells in non-severe SARS-CoV-2 infection. V lost 11 bases and J lost 8, with 18 bases in between. There are 12 residues in the CDR3. CDR1 and CDR2 from the germline V gene are SNHLY and FYNNEI. TCRdb reprocessed the 5' RACE reads via MiXCR and lists one record per CDR3 protein. This table has tens of thousands of distinct CDR3 sequences, 10% to 15% appearing once. Sequenced: whole blood. The chain uses TRBV2 and TRBJ1-2; D possibly corresponds to TRBD1 (5 bases). The source of this sequence is an adult who was a healthcare worker with PCR-confirmed SARS-CoV-2 infection or an uninfected control (not recorded which). CDR3 nucleotides: TGTGCCCGAGTGACAGAGTTAGTAGGCTACACCTTC. Protein sequence: CARVTELVGYTF.